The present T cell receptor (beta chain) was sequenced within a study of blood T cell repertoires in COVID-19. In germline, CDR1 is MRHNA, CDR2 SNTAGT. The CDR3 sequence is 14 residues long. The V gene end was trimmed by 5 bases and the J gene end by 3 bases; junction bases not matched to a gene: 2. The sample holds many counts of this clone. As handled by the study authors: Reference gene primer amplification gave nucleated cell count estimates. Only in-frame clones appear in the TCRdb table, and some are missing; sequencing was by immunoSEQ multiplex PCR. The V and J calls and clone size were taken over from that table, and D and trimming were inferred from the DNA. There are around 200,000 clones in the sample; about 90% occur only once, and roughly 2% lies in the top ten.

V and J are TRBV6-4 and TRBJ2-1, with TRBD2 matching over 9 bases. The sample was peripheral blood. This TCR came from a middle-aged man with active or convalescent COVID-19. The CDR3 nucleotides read TGTGCCAGCAGTTCTAGCGGGGACTACAATGAGCAGTTCTTC. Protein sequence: CASSSSGDYNEQFF.